This is a list of T cell receptor beta chains from one sample in a study of blood T cell repertoires in COVID-19. Sequencing was performed with immunoSEQ multiplex PCR; in TCRdb, only in-frame clones are kept and a portion is missing. The sample lists approximately 190,000 clones, 84% seen once, with approximately 5% in the top ten. The sample comprised peripheral blood. The source of these receptors is a woman in her 70s with active or convalescent COVID-19. Each CDR3 is given with its conserved first and last residue. The D gene is left open where the match is weak. Size is omitted from some rows. Given values are once, few, many or a class for expanded clones.

D: TRBD2
J: TRBJ2-5
V: TRBV6-5
size: -
CDR3: CASGRTSGKETQYF
DNA: TGTGCCAGCGGTCGGACTAGCGGAAAAGAGACCCAGTACTTC

D: TRBD1
J: TRBJ1-2
V: TRBV15
size: few
CDR3: CATSRDRGQYGYTF
DNA: TGTGCCACCAGCAGAGATAGGGGACAGTATGGCTACACCTTC

D: -
J: TRBJ2-3
V: TRBV18
size: -
CDR3: CASSPTQGGDTQYF
DNA: TGTGCCAGCTCACCAACCCAAGGGGGAGATACGCAGTATTTT

D: TRBD1
J: TRBJ1-6
V: TRBV7-9
size: once
CDR3: CASSRTGVGSPLHF
DNA: TGTGCCAGCAGCCGGACAGGGGTGGGATCACCCCTCCACTTT

D: TRBD2
J: TRBJ2-7
V: TRBV18
size: once
CDR3: CASSLSGLADYEQYF
DNA: TGTGCCAGCTCACTCTCTGGACTAGCTGACTACGAGCAGTACTTC

D: -
J: TRBJ2-7
V: TRBV9
size: -
CDR3: CASSVPGGQAVYEQYF
DNA: TGTGCCAGCAGCGTCCCGGGGGGCCAGGCCGTCTACGAGCAGTACTTC

D: -
J: TRBJ2-1
V: TRBV11-2
size: -
CDR3: CASSLRNRVSYNEQFF
DNA: TGTGCCAGCAGTCTCCGAAACAGGGTATCCTACAATGAGCAGTTCTTC

D: TRBD2
J: TRBJ2-3
V: TRBV9
size: -
CDR3: CASSPVAGGSNTQYF
DNA: TGTGCCAGCAGCCCAGTAGCGGGAGGCAGCAATACGCAGTATTTT

D: TRBD2
J: TRBJ2-7
V: TRBV28
size: -
CDR3: CASSLLRLAGVGQYF
DNA: TGTGCCAGCAGTTTATTAAGGCTAGCGGGAGTGGGGCAGTACTTC

D: TRBD1
J: TRBJ1-5
V: TRBV7-9
size: -
CDR3: CASSLAEGAVGNQPQHF
DNA: TGTGCCAGCAGCTTAGCGGAGGGGGCCGTGGGCAATCAGCCCCAGCATTTT

D: -
J: TRBJ2-7
V: TRBV6-5
size: -
CDR3: CASLEGSEQYF
DNA: TGTGCCTCCCTCGAGGGCAGCGAGCAGTACTTC

D: TRBD1
J: TRBJ1-4
V: TRBV28
size: -
CDR3: CASSLVQGALIEKLFF
DNA: TGTGCCAGCAGTTTAGTACAGGGGGCTCTGATCGAAAAACTGTTTTTT

D: TRBD2
J: TRBJ2-3
V: TRBV27
size: -
CDR3: CASKSDGLAGGVTQYF
DNA: TGTGCCAGCAAATCCGACGGGCTAGCGGGAGGGGTTACGCAGTATTTT

D: -
J: TRBJ2-1
V: TRBV15
size: -
CDR3: CATSRDRLKTTEQFF
DNA: TGTGCCACCAGCAGAGATCGACTAAAGACAACTGAGCAGTTCTTC

D: -
J: TRBJ2-2
V: TRBV6-5
size: once
CDR3: CASSYSRIAATGELFF
DNA: TGTGCCAGCAGTTACTCGAGGATAGCGGCCACCGGGGAGCTGTTTTTT

D: TRBD1
J: TRBJ1-2
V: TRBV19
size: -
CDR3: CASSIVGTGNYGYTF
DNA: TGTGCCAGTAGTATAGTGGGGACAGGGAACTATGGCTACACCTTC

D: TRBD1
J: TRBJ1-2
V: TRBV11-2
size: -
CDR3: CASSLGNRGRGGYTF
DNA: TGTGCCAGCAGCTTAGGGAACAGGGGGCGCGGGGGCTACACCTTC

D: TRBD1
J: TRBJ1-2
V: TRBV7-6
size: -
CDR3: CASSLVAGGGYTF
DNA: TGTGCCAGCAGCTTAGTGGCAGGGGGTGGCTACACCTTC

D: TRBD2
J: TRBJ2-1
V: TRBV4-1
size: few
CDR3: CASSPFWGAASGNNEQFF
DNA: TGCGCCAGCAGCCCTTTCTGGGGAGCGGCTAGCGGGAATAATGAGCAGTTCTTC

D: -
J: TRBJ2-7
V: TRBV6-6
size: -
CDR3: CATHRDNHEQYF
DNA: TGTGCCACCCACCGGGACAACCACGAGCAGTACTTC

D: TRBD2
J: TRBJ2-2
V: TRBV7-2
size: -
CDR3: CASSPQLAGGIGELFF
DNA: TGTGCCAGCAGCCCCCAACTAGCGGGAGGGATCGGGGAGCTGTTTTTT

D: -
J: TRBJ2-1
V: TRBV4-1
size: -
CDR3: CASSPRAGGTYNEQFF
DNA: TGCGCCAGCAGCCCCCGGGCAGGGGGGACCTACAATGAGCAGTTCTTC

D: TRBD2
J: TRBJ2-5
V: TRBV18
size: -
CDR3: CASSPMGLAGEETQYF
DNA: TGTGCCAGCTCACCCATGGGACTAGCGGGAGAAGAGACCCAGTACTTC

D: -
J: TRBJ1-1
V: TRBV29-1
size: -
CDR3: CSVGKGRDTEAFF
DNA: TGCAGCGTTGGGAAAGGGCGGGACACTGAAGCTTTCTTT

D: -
J: TRBJ1-5
V: TRBV7-9
size: few
CDR3: CASSLVWGPGDPFNQPQHF
DNA: TGTGCCAGCAGCTTAGTCTGGGGCCCAGGGGACCCTTTCAATCAGCCCCAGCATTTT

D: TRBD2
J: TRBJ2-7
V: TRBV20-1
size: -
CDR3: CSASVREGYEQYF
DNA: TGCAGTGCTAGTGTGCGGGAGGGCTACGAGCAGTACTTC

D: -
J: TRBJ1-2
V: TRBV5-4
size: -
CDR3: CASSLTHSGGGYTF
DNA: TGTGCCAGCAGCCTGACTCATTCGGGAGGTGGCTACACCTTC

D: TRBD1
J: TRBJ2-2
V: TRBV6-6
size: -
CDR3: CASRGQGLMFF
DNA: TGTGCCAGCAGAGGACAGGGACTGATGTTTTTT

D: TRBD1
J: TRBJ1-6
V: TRBV5-4
size: -
CDR3: CASSWNRGNSPLHF
DNA: TGTGCCAGCAGCTGGAACAGGGGTAATTCACCCCTCCACTTT

D: TRBD1
J: TRBJ1-1
V: TRBV30
size: -
CDR3: CAWSSTAIMTGVTEAFF
DNA: TGTGCCTGGAGTTCAACAGCAATAATGACAGGGGTCACTGAAGCTTTCTTT

D: TRBD1
J: TRBJ2-5
V: TRBV4-1
size: -
CDR3: CASSQDPPELRGRETQYF
DNA: TGCGCCAGCAGCCAAGACCCACCTGAACTCAGGGGGCGGGAGACCCAGTACTTC

D: -
J: TRBJ1-2
V: TRBV15
size: -
CDR3: CATSRGGQYYGYTF
DNA: TGTGCCACCAGCAGAGGGGGGCAGTACTATGGCTACACCTTC

D: -
J: TRBJ1-1
V: TRBV18
size: -
CDR3: CASSPGQGKLNTEAFF
DNA: TGTGCCAGCTCACCGGGTCAGGGGAAATTGAACACTGAAGCTTTCTTT

D: -
J: TRBJ2-2
V: TRBV9
size: many
CDR3: CASTRDSYTGELFF
DNA: TGTGCCAGCACCCGGGACTCCTACACCGGGGAGCTGTTTTTT

D: TRBD2
J: TRBJ2-1
V: TRBV6-2/TRBV6-3
size: -
CDR3: CASSLGLAGVNEQFF
DNA: TGTGCCAGCAGCCTTGGACTAGCGGGAGTTAATGAGCAGTTCTTC

D: TRBD1
J: TRBJ1-2
V: TRBV3-1/TRBV3-2
size: -
CDR3: CASSQPGQGAHNYGYTF
DNA: TGTGCCAGCAGCCAACCAGGACAGGGGGCGCATAACTATGGCTACACCTTC

D: TRBD1
J: TRBJ1-1
V: TRBV11-2
size: -
CDR3: CASRYTGTANTEAFF
DNA: TGTGCCAGCAGGTATACCGGGACAGCGAACACTGAAGCTTTCTTT

D: -
J: TRBJ1-1
V: TRBV3-1/TRBV3-2
size: -
CDR3: CASSPGQTLTEAFF
DNA: TGTGCCAGCAGCCCCGGACAGACCCTCACTGAAGCTTTCTTT

D: -
J: TRBJ1-5
V: TRBV21-1
size: -
CDR3: CASSTSQPQHF
DNA: TGTGCCAGCAGCACAAGCCAGCCCCAGCATTTT

D: TRBD2
J: TRBJ2-1
V: TRBV29-1
size: -
CDR3: CSVEDWTSVDEQFF
DNA: TGCAGCGTTGAAGACTGGACTAGCGTAGATGAGCAGTTCTTC

D: TRBD2
J: TRBJ2-5
V: TRBV2
size: -
CDR3: CASRTRLTFQETQYF
DNA: TGTGCCAGCCGGACTAGACTGACGTTCCAAGAGACCCAGTACTTC

D: TRBD1
J: TRBJ2-2
V: TRBV7-9
size: -
CDR3: CASSEPGQFGELFF
DNA: TGTGCCAGCAGCGAACCGGGACAGTTCGGGGAGCTGTTTTTT

D: -
J: TRBJ2-1
V: TRBV12-3/TRBV12-4
size: -
CDR3: CASTIYQNEQFF
DNA: TGTGCCAGCACCATTTACCAGAATGAGCAGTTCTTC

D: -
J: TRBJ2-7
V: TRBV28
size: few
CDR3: CASSLEDSSYEQYF
DNA: TGTGCCAGCAGTTTAGAGGACAGCTCCTACGAGCAGTACTTC

D: -
J: TRBJ1-1
V: TRBV6-5
size: -
CDR3: CASSSPGGVNTEAFF
DNA: TGTGCCAGCAGTTCTCCCGGAGGTGTGAACACTGAAGCTTTCTTT

D: TRBD2
J: TRBJ2-5
V: TRBV5-1
size: -
CDR3: CASSSLGAGAQETQYF
DNA: TGCGCCAGCAGCTCCCTGGGAGCGGGAGCCCAAGAGACCCAGTACTTC

D: -
J: TRBJ2-5
V: TRBV2
size: -
CDR3: CASRGAETQYF
DNA: TGTGCCAGCAGGGGAGCGGAGACCCAGTACTTC

D: -
J: TRBJ1-1
V: TRBV2
size: -
CDR3: CASSRGDTEAFF
DNA: TGTGCCAGCAGTCGCGGGGACACTGAAGCTTTCTTT